The 5 T cell receptor beta chains in this list originate from one sample, sequenced in a study of metastatic and nonmetastatic thyroid tumors. TCRdb re-analyzed the PCR reads using MiXCR. Seen here are 30,000 or so clones, roughly a quarter observed once, and the top ten hold about 2.4%. Each patient came to thyroid surgery without any prior treatment (of any kind). Sequencing was carried out using blood. The source is a female donor with papillary thyroid cancer or a benign thyroid nodule (not recorded which). Some clones in this sample may be carry-over from other donors' samples.

The genes are TRBV30 and TRBJ1-2; perhaps TRBD1 as D (5 bases). Germline lookup yields CDR1 GTSNPN and CDR2 SVGIG (reference sequence). The CDR3 consists of 15 residues. V lost 0 bases, J lost 2 bases, and 13 bases lay in between. CDR3 in DNA: TGTGCCTGGAGTGTAAGAGACAGACGAAACTATGGCTACACCTTC. This encodes CAWSVRDRRNYGYTF.

The genes are TRBV11-3 and TRBJ2-7, with D perhaps given as TRBD1 or TRBD2 (5 bases each). This CDR3 has 14 residues. Trimming shortened V by 5 bases and J by 5 bases, and 16 bases separated the two germline ends. Germline CDR1 is SGHNT and CDR2 is YENEEA. The CDR3 region is CASSESGTLDEQYF. The CDR3 DNA sequence: TGTGCCAGCAGCGAATCCGGGACGTTGGACGAGCAGTACTTC.

This clone was counted a few times. The chain couples TRBV29-1 to TRBJ2-4, with 8 positions matching TRBD2. The CDR3 is made up of 19 amino acids. The V gene end was trimmed by 3 bases and the J gene end by 0 bases; junction bases not matched to a gene: 16. The V gene's germline CDR1 is SQVTM and CDR2 ANQGSEA. The CDR3 here is CSVDTLTSVISIAKNIQYF. CDR3 nucleotide sequence: TGCAGCGTTGATACGCTGACTAGCGTGATTTCGATAGCCAAAAACATTCAGTACTTC.

By share, this clone counts as medium-sized (0.01 to 0.1%). The chain has TRBV5-6 and TRBJ1-2, with a possible D match to TRBD1 (6 bases). The CDR3 runs to 13 residues. V lost 3 bases to trimming and J lost 8 bases, with 14 bases between them. The germline V gene has CDR1 SGHDT and CDR2 YYEEEE. CDR3 residues: CASSWGTSGGYTF. CDR3 sequence (DNA): TGTGCCAGCAGCTGGGGGACATCGGGAGGCTACACCTTC. Full variable domain (outside the CDR3, taken from reference TRBV5-6 and TRBJ1-2): DAGVTQSPTHLIKTRGQQVTLRCSPKSGHDTVSWYQQALGQGPQFIFQYYEEEERQRGNFPDRFSGHQFPNYSSELNVNALLLGDSALYLCASSWGTSGGYTFGSGTRLTVV.

This clone has a count of ten or more. The rearrangement links TRBV5-1 to TRBJ2-4, with TRBD2 as a possible D gene (6 bases). Germline lookup yields CDR1 SGHRS and CDR2 YFSETQ. V gave up 4 bases and J gave up 9 bases, with 17 bases separating them. The CDR3 extends over 14 amino acids. This CDR3 reads CASSPGTLGGIQYF. The CDR3 DNA reads TGCGCCAGCAGCCCCGGAACCCTGGGGGGCATTCAGTACTTC.